This entry lists 13 T cell receptor beta chains sequenced from one sample in a study of shared clonotypes between healthy human individuals. Some clones are missing from TCRdb's copy, which holds only in-frame ones; the method was immunoSEQ multiplex PCR. The table records roughly 2.2 million clones, 80% to 95% of them present only once. Material for sequencing was naive CD4+ T cells from PBMCs. The subset denotes: CD45RA+ positively selected. Source of these receptors: a man aged 18 to 30 in good health. Some clones in this sample may be carry-over from other donors' samples.

This chain connects TRBV7-2 to TRBJ2-1, with 11 bases matching TRBD1. With V trimmed by 1 base and J by 4 bases, 3 bases remained unmatched. The CDR3 length is 16 residues. Germline V gives CDR1 SGHTA, CDR2 FQGNSA. The CDR3 sequence: CASSLGTGGGYNEQFF. DNA of the CDR3: TGTGCCAGCAGCTTAGGGACAGGGGGCGGGTACAATGAGCAGTTCTTC.

CDR3 sequence: CASSQVGQVYGSYNSPLHF. The CDR3 DNA reads as TGCGCCAGCAGCCAAGTTGGTCAGGTTTATGGGTCCTATAATTCACCCCTCCACTTT. The chain combines TRBV4-1 with TRBJ1-6; D not certain. V dropped 1 base and J dropped 1 base, with 17 bases sitting between them. The CDR3 loop spans 19 amino acids. Germline values: CDR1 MGHRA, CDR2 YSYEKL.

This clone was seen only once. This chain uses TRBV29-1 with TRBJ1-2; the D is unclear. The CDR3 totals 13 residues. Trimming left V 0 bases short and J 6 bases short, with 11 bases between. Per the germline V gene, CDR1 is SQVTM and CDR2 is ANQGSEA. The CDR3 sequence: CSVEDIKGNGYTF. CDR3 bases: TGCAGCGTTGAAGATATAAAGGGTAATGGCTACACCTTC.

The chain has TRBV7-9 and TRBJ1-2, with TRBD1 as a possible D gene (5 bases). This CDR3 has 14 residues. The V gene lost 7 bases and the J gene lost 8 bases, with 20 bases spanning the gap. The V gene's germline CDR1 is SEHNR and CDR2 FQNEAQ (reference sequence). CDR3 in DNA: TGTGCCAGCACCGAGATTGGGGCCCCCTGGGGCTACACCTTC. Protein: CASTEIGAPWGYTF.

The CDR3 protein is CASSPRGDNQPQHF. CDR3 bases: TGTGCCAGCAGCCCCAGGGGGGACAATCAGCCCCAGCATTTT. This chain joins TRBV7-2 and TRBJ1-5; 7 nucleotides agree with TRBD1. V lost 5 bases to trimming and J lost 3 bases; unmatched junction nucleotides: 4. The CDR3 length is 14 residues. Germline CDR1 SGHTA, CDR2 FQGNSA.

A remark on this clone: This specimen includes other DNA sequences encoding the same CDR3. This sequence joins TRBV7-3 and TRBJ2-7, with D maybe TRBD1 (7 bases). Germline V CDR1 and CDR2: SGHTA, FQGTGA. This CDR3 spans 14 amino acids. The V and J ends lost 6 bases and 2 bases respectively, with 14 bases between them. For the CDR3, the DNA is TGTGCCAGCAGTCCTGGAGGGGGCACCTACGAGCAGTACTTC. This sequence encodes CASSPGGGTYEQYF.

This chain's CDR3 is CASSPSGNSYEQYF. The CDR3 DNA sequence: TGTGCCAGCAGCCCCTCGGGAAACTCCTACGAGCAGTACTTC. The gene calls are TRBV11-2 and TRBJ2-7; D possibly corresponds to TRBD2 (5 bases). The CDR3 extends over 14 amino acids. V lost 5 bases and J 0 bases, leaving 11 bases between the germline ends. Germline CDR1 and CDR2: SGHAT and FQNNGV. Full variable domain (rest looked up from reference TRBV11-2 and TRBJ2-7): EAGVAQSPRYKIIEKRQSVAFWCNPISGHATLYWYQQILGQGPKLLIQFQNNGVVDDSQLPKDRFSAERLKGVDSTLKIQPAKLEDSAVYLCASSPSGNSYEQYFGPGTRLTVT.

On this clone: The same CDR3 is also encoded by other DNA sequences in this sample. V is TRBV7-2 and J is TRBJ2-1; TRBD2 matches at 7 bases. The CDR3 is made up of 15 amino acids. The germline gives CDR1 SGHTA, CDR2 FQGNSA. Trimming took 2 bases from V and 0 from J; bases not matched to a gene: 1. CDR3 nucleotide sequence: TGTGCCAGCAGCTTAAGCGGGAACTCCTACAATGAGCAGTTCTTC. Protein: CASSLSGNSYNEQFF.

The chain has TRBV5-4 and TRBJ1-1; D is ambiguous. The V and J ends lost 0 bases and 4 bases respectively, with 13 bases between them. The CDR3 totals 15 residues. The germline gives CDR1 SGHNT, CDR2 YYREEE (reference sequence). CDR3 nucleotide sequence: TGTGCCAGCAGCTTGGCCGCGGGTTTCGGCACTGAAGCTTTCTTT. Translated, it gives CASSLAAGFGTEAFF. The entire variable domain, with the rest obtained from reference TRBV5-4 and TRBJ1-1, is as follows: ETGVTQSPTHLIKTRGQQVTLRCSSQSGHNTVSWYQQALGQGPQFIFQYYREEENGRGNFPPRFSGLQFPNYSSELNVNALELDDSALYLCASSLAAGFGTEAFFGQGTRLTVV.

This chain uses TRBV9 with TRBJ2-1, with 10 bases matching TRBD2. This CDR3 has 16 amino acids. V shed 4 bases and J 3 bases; nucleotides not matched to a gene: 7. Germline CDR1 and CDR2: SGDLS and YYNGEE. CDR3 amino acids: CASSILGTSVYNEQFF. The CDR3 DNA follows: TGTGCCAGCAGCATCCTCGGGACTAGCGTCTACAATGAGCAGTTCTTC. The variable domain in full, completed from reference TRBV9 and TRBJ2-1, reads DSGVTQTPKHLITATGQRVTLRCSPRSGDLSVYWYQQSLDQGLQFLIQYYNGEERAKGNILERFSAQQFPDLHSELNLSSLELGDSALYFCASSILGTSVYNEQFFGPGTRLTVL.

This clone was seen only once. This sequence joins TRBV7-9 and TRBJ2-3; TRBD1 aligns across 9 bases. CDR1 and CDR2 from the germline V gene are SEHNR and FQNEAQ (reference sequence). V shed 5 bases and J 1 base; nucleotides not matched to a gene: 4. This CDR3 is 15 amino acids long. CDR3 sequence: CASSNRGRRTDTQYF. CDR3 DNA: TGTGCCAGCAGCAACAGGGGGCGACGCACAGATACGCAGTATTTT.

The chain combines TRBV7-8 with TRBJ2-7; the match to TRBD1 covers 10 bases. The germline gives CDR1 SGHVS, CDR2 FQNEAQ. J gave up 5 bases and V 3 bases, and 4 bases lay outside the gene matches. The CDR3 loop spans 14 amino acids. CDR3 residues: CASSFGTGVDEQYF. The CDR3 DNA follows: TGTGCCAGCAGCTTTGGGACAGGGGTGGACGAGCAGTACTTC. Based on the CDR3 plus reference TRBV7-8 and TRBJ2-7, the full variable domain is GAGVSQSPRYKVAKRGQDVALRCDPISGHVSLFWYQQALGQGPEFLTYFQNEAQLDKSGLPSDRFFAERPEGSVSTLKIQRTQQEDSAVYLCASSFGTGVDEQYFGPGTRLTVT.

The chain has TRBV27 and TRBJ2-7; 8 nucleotides match TRBD2. Trimming cost V 6 bases and J 4 bases; bases outside gene matches: 14. Germline lookup yields CDR1 MNHEY and CDR2 SMNVEV (reference sequence). The CDR3 has 16 residues. CDR3 nucleotides: TGTGCCAGCAGGACGCCGGGAGGGCCTGTCTTTTACGAGCAGTACTTC. It translates to CASRTPGGPVFYEQYF.